A selection of T cell receptor beta chains follows, all from one sample in a study of Ad26.COV2.S vaccination and SARS-CoV-2 variants. Clones were read by immunoSEQ multiplex PCR, and TCRdb kept only the in-frame ones, dropping some. The sample yields approximately 240,000 clones, approximately 90% seen once. The sample consisted of peripheral blood, taken in a trial of Ad26.COV2.S vaccine versus placebo. The receptors come from a person between 18 and 65 years old who received the Ad26.COV2.S COVID-19 vaccine or a placebo. Both conserved end residues are part of each CDR3. A D gene is named only where the DNA matches it firmly. Size tells how often a clone was seen (once, few, many) or the class of an expanded clone, and some rows leave it out.

v_call	clone_size	d_call	j_call	cdr3_aa	cdr3_nt
TRBV19	-	-	TRBJ2-5	CASSIGGGEETQYF	TGTGCCAGTAGTATAGGGGGCGGAGAGGAGACCCAGTACTTC
TRBV4-3	-	-	TRBJ1-2	CASKGPPQYGYTF	TGCGCCAGCAAAGGGCCACCCCAATATGGCTACACCTTC
TRBV10-2	-	-	TRBJ2-3	CASRELDSQYF	TGCGCCAGCAGAGAGTTAGATTCGCAGTATTTT
TRBV30	-	TRBD1	TRBJ2-1	CACTGATSYNEQFF	TGTGCCTGCACAGGGGCAACAAGCTACAATGAGCAGTTCTTC
TRBV14	-	-	TRBJ1-3	CASSQGAQYSGNTIYF	TGTGCCAGCAGCCAAGGGGCACAGTACTCTGGAAACACCATATATTTT
TRBV19	few	-	TRBJ1-1	CASGFRDTEAFF	TGTGCCAGTGGGTTCAGAGATACTGAAGCTTTCTTT
TRBV28	-	TRBD1	TRBJ1-1	CASSLDRGETEAFF	TGTGCCAGCAGTTTAGACAGGGGAGAGACTGAAGCTTTCTTT
TRBV28	-	TRBD1	TRBJ2-7	CASSSGQGYEQYF	TGTGCCAGCAGTTCTGGACAGGGCTACGAGCAGTACTTC
TRBV24-1	-	TRBD2	TRBJ2-1	CATSDPQASGGFYNEQFF	TGTGCCACCAGTGATCCCCAGGCTAGCGGGGGGTTCTACAATGAGCAGTTCTTC
TRBV11-3	-	-	TRBJ2-1	CASSLGVAGTYNEQFF	TGTGCCAGCAGCTTAGGGGTGGCTGGGACGTACAATGAGCAGTTCTTC
TRBV6-5	-	-	TRBJ1-2	CASSYAQGSSTF	TGTGCCAGCAGTTACGCCCAGGGAAGTAGCACCTTC
TRBV7-9	-	-	TRBJ2-5	CASSSMLGGETQYF	TGTGCCAGCAGCTCGATGCTTGGGGGGGAGACCCAGTACTTC
TRBV28	-	-	TRBJ1-1	CASSSSPPGVNTEAFF	TGTGCCAGCAGTTCCTCCCCCCCAGGCGTCAACACTGAAGCTTTCTTT
TRBV7-6	-	-	TRBJ1-6	CASSTSTPGNSPLHF	TGTGCCAGCAGCACCTCAACCCCTGGGAATTCACCCCTCCACTTT
TRBV28	-	-	TRBJ2-7	CASTAGRGGNSGEQYF	TGTGCCAGCACGGCGGGGAGGGGGGGCAATTCGGGCGAGCAGTACTTC
TRBV14	-	-	TRBJ2-7	CASSQDGAGTSYEQYF	TGTGCCAGCAGCCAAGACGGCGCAGGGACCTCCTACGAGCAGTACTTC
TRBV30	once	TRBD1	TRBJ1-2	CAWSDPSQTGAYGYTF	TGTGCCTGGAGCGACCCCTCACAGACAGGGGCCTATGGCTACACCTTC
TRBV19	-	TRBD2	TRBJ2-5	CASGRLAAAQETQYF	TGTGCCAGTGGGAGACTAGCGGCAGCCCAAGAGACCCAGTACTTC
TRBV12-3/TRBV12-4	-	-	TRBJ2-7	CASSNYEQYF	TGTGCCAGCTCCAACTACGAGCAGTACTTC
TRBV16	-	TRBD1	TRBJ1-5	CASSQFGAQGTASNQPQHF	TGTGCCAGCAGCCAATTCGGTGCTCAGGGGACAGCAAGCAATCAGCCCCAGCATTTT
TRBV28	few	TRBD1	TRBJ1-5	CASSYSGGGNQPQHF	TGTGCCAGCAGTTACTCAGGGGGGGGAAATCAGCCCCAGCATTTT
TRBV4-1	-	-	TRBJ2-4	CASSQGQIAKNIQYF	TGCGCCAGCAGCCAAGGTCAGATAGCCAAAAACATTCAGTACTTC
TRBV29-1	-	TRBD2	TRBJ2-3	CSVEVAGSLSGTDTQYF	TGCAGCGTTGAGGTAGCGGGGTCCTTAAGCGGCACAGATACGCAGTATTTT
TRBV6-5	few	-	TRBJ2-7	CASNPSAGSSYEQYF	TGTGCCAGCAATCCGAGTGCGGGATCAAGCTACGAGCAGTACTTC
TRBV6-1	-	TRBD1	TRBJ1-3	CASSEATGIRTIYF	TGTGCCAGCAGTGAAGCGACAGGGATTCGCACCATATATTTT
TRBV12-3/TRBV12-4	-	-	TRBJ2-7	CASSLVEYEQYF	TGTGCCAGCAGTTTAGTAGAATACGAGCAGTACTTC
TRBV5-1	once	-	TRBJ1-2	CASSLAEGGNYGYTF	TGCGCCAGCAGCTTGGCCGAAGGGGGTAACTATGGCTACACCTTC
TRBV27	-	-	TRBJ2-7	CASSVYSYSYEQYF	TGTGCCAGCAGTGTATACAGTTACTCCTACGAGCAGTACTTC
TRBV21-1	-	-	TRBJ1-1	CASSKMGLIWQDRKINTEAFF	TGTGCCAGCAGCAAAATGGGATTAATATGGCAAGACAGAAAGATTAACACTGAAGCTTTCTTT
TRBV5-1	once	-	TRBJ1-6	CASSSDPGLPDSLHF	TGCGCCAGCAGCTCGGATCCGGGTCTACCCGATTCCCTCCACTTT
TRBV9	-	TRBD1	TRBJ1-4	CASSVAGTGSKLFF	TGTGCCAGCAGCGTAGCTGGGACAGGGTCAAAACTGTTTTTT
TRBV5-4	-	TRBD2	TRBJ2-1	CASSSLTSPSSYNEQFF	TGTGCCAGCAGCTCCCTGACTAGCCCTAGCTCCTACAATGAGCAGTTCTTC
TRBV19	-	-	TRBJ2-1	CASNTGVNEQFF	TGTGCCAGTAACACAGGCGTGAATGAGCAGTTCTTC
TRBV20-1	-	-	TRBJ1-1	CSASHSKNTEAFF	TGCAGTGCTAGTCACAGTAAGAACACTGAAGCTTTCTTT
TRBV3-1/TRBV3-2	-	-	TRBJ1-3	CASSQDLCRTVSGNTIYF	TGTGCCAGCAGCCAAGACCTCTGTCGGACCGTCTCTGGAAACACCATATATTTT
TRBV7-2	-	-	TRBJ2-7	CASSFQGLGNEQYF	TGTGCCAGCAGCTTTCAGGGGTTGGGGAACGAGCAGTACTTC
TRBV5-1	-	TRBD1	TRBJ1-1	CASSLEGTGRDTEAFF	TGCGCCAGCAGCTTGGAAGGGACAGGGAGGGACACTGAAGCTTTCTTT
TRBV28	-	TRBD1	TRBJ2-5	CASSSTPGTGGGLGIQETQYF	TGTGCCAGCAGTTCGACTCCCGGGACAGGGGGCGGCTTGGGAATCCAAGAGACCCAGTACTTC